Below, one T cell receptor (beta chain) is given with its context. These data come from a study of control samples from healthy donors and cancer patients. Only in-frame clones appear in the TCRdb table, and some are missing; sequencing was by immunoSEQ multiplex PCR. Among 160,000 or so clones, nearly 96% were seen once, and the ten largest hold just over 1%. The CDR3 runs to 16 residues. V was clipped by 10 bases and J by 5 bases, with 27 bases between them. Germline V gives CDR1 SGDLS, CDR2 YYNGEE. This chain joins TRBV9 and TRBJ2-5, with D tentatively TRBD1 or TRBD2 (7 bases each). This receptor was taken from a woman aged 25 to 39 in good health. The sequenced sample consisted of blood. The CDR3 spells CARRVGGGGLGETQYF. As DNA, the CDR3 is TGTGCCCGCCGCGTAGGGGGCGGGGGCCTGGGGGAGACCCAGTACTTC. Full variable domain (rest looked up from reference TRBV9 and TRBJ2-5): DSGVTQTPKHLITATGQRVTLRCSPRSGDLSVYWYQQSLDQGLQFLIQYYNGEERAKGNILERFSAQQFPDLHSELNLSSLELGDSALYFCARRVGGGGLGETQYFGPGTRLLVL.